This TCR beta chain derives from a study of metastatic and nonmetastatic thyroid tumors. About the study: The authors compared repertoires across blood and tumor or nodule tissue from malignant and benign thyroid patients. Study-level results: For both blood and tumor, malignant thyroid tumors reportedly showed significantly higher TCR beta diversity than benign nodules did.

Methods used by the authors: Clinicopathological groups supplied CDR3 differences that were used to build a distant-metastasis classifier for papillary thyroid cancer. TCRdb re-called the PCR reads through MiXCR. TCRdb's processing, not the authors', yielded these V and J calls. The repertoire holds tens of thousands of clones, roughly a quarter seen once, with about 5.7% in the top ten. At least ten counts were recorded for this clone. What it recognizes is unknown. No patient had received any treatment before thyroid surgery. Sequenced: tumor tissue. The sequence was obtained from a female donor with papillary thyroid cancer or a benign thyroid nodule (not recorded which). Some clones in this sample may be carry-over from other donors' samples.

The CDR3 nucleotides read TGCGCCAGCAGCTTGGTCCCCCAGAGCACCGGGGAGCTGTTTTTT. Protein sequence: CASSLVPQSTGELFF. The chain carries TRBV5-1 and TRBJ2-2; D call uncertain. This CDR3 has 15 residues. Deletions cut 0 bases from V and 4 bases from J, with 10 bases between. Germline assignment: CDR1 SGHRS and CDR2 YFSETQ.